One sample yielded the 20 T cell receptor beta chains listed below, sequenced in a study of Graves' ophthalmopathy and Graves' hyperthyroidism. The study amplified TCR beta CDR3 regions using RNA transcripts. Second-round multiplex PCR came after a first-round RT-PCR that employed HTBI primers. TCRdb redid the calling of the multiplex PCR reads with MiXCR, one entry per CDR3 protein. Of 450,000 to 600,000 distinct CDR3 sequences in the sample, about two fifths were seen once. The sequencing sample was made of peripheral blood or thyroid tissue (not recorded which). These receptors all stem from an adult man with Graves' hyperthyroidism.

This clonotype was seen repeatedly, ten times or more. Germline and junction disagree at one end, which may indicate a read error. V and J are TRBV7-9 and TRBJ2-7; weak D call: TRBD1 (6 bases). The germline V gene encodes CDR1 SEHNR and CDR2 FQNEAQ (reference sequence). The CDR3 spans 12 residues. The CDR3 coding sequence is TGTGCCAACAGCCCTACAGGGTACGAGCAGTACTTC. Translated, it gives CANSPTGYEQYF.

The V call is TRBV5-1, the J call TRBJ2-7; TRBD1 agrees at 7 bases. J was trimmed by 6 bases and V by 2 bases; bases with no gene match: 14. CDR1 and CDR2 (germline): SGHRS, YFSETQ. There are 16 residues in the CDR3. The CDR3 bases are TGCGCCAGCAGCTTTGGTTCGGGAACCTCAGGGGGCGAGCAGTACTTC. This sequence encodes CASSFGSGTSGGEQYF.

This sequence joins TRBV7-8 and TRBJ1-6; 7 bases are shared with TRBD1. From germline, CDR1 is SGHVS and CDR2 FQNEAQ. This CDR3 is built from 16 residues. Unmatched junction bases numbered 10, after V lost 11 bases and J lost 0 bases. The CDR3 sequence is CAWRGTASSYNSPLHF. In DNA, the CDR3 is TGTGCCTGGAGGGGGACAGCGAGCTCCTATAATTCACCCCTCCACTTT.

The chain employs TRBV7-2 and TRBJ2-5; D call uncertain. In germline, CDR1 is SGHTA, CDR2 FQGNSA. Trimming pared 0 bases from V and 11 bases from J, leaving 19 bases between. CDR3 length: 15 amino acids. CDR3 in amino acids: CASSLAIHSTDTQYF. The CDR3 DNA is TGTGCCAGCAGCTTAGCGATCCACAGCACAGATACGCAGTACTTC.

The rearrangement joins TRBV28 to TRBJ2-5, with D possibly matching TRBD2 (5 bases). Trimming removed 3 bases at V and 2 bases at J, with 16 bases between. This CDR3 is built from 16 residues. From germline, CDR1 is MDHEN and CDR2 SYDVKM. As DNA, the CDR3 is TGTGCCAGCAGTTTGTCGGGGTTTACGCGACAAGAGACCCAGTACTTC. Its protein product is CASSLSGFTRQETQYF.

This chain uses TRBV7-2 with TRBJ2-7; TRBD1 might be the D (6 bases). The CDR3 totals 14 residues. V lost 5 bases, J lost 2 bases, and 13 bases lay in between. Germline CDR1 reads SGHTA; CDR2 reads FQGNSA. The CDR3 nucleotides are TGTGCCAGCAGCACAAACAGGGTACCCTACGAGCAGTACTTC. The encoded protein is CASSTNRVPYEQYF.

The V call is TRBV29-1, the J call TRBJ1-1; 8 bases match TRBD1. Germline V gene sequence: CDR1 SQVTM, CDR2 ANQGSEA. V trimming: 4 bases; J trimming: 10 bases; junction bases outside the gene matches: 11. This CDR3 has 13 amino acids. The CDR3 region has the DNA TGCAGCGTTGGCAGGGGGCGGGAGTCGGGAGCTTTCTTT. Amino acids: CSVGRGRESGAFF.

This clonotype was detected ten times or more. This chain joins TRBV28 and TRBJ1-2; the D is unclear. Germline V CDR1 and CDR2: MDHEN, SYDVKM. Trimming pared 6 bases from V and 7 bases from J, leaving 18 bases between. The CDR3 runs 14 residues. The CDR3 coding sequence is TGTGCCAGCAGCCCGGACGGCCGCCGCGGTGGCTACACCTTC. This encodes CASSPDGRRGGYTF.

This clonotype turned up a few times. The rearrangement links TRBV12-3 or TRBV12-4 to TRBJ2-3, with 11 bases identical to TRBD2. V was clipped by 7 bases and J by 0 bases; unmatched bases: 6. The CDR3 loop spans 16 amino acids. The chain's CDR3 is CASMRTSGSSTDTQYF. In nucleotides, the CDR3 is TGTGCCAGCATGCGGACTAGCGGGTCGAGCACAGATACGCAGTATTTT.

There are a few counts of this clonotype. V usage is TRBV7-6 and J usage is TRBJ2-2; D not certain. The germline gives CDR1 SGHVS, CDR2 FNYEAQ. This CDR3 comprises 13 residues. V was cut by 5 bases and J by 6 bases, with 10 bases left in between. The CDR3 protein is CASSIRPSGELFF. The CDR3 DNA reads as TGTGCCAGCAGCATCAGACCCTCCGGGGAGCTGTTTTTT.

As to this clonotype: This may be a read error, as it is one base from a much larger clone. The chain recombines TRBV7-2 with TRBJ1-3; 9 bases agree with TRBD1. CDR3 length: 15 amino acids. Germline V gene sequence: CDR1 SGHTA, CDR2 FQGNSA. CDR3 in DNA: TGTGCCGGCAGCACCACAGGGGGCCCTGGAAACACCATATATTTT. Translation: CAGSTTGGPGNTIYF.

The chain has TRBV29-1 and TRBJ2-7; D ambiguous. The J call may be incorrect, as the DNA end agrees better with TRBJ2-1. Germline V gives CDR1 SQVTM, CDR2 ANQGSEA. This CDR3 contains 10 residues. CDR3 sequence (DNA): TGCAGCGTTGAAGGGTTCGAGCAGTTCTTC. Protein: CSVEGFEQFF.

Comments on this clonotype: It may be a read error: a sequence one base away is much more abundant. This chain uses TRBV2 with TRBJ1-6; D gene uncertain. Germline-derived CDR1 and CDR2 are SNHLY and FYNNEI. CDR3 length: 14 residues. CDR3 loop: CASSEQHYNSPLYF. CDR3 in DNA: TGTGCCAGCAGTGAACAACACTATAATTCACCCCTCTACTTT.

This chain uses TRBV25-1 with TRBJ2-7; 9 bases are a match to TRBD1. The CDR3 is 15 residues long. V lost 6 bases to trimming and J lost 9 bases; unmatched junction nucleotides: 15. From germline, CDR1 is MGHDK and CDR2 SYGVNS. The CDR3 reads CASSRGTGIAFGQYF. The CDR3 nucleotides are TGTGCCAGCAGCCGGGGGACAGGGATAGCGTTCGGGCAGTACTTC.

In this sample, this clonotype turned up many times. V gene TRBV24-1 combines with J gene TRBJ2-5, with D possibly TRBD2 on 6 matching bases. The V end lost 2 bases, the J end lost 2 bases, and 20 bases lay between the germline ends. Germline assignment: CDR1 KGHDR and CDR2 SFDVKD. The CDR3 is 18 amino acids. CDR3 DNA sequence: TGTGCCACCAGTGATTCTTCCCTAGCGAGGTTGTGGCAAGAGACCCAGTACTTC. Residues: CATSDSSLARLWQETQYF.

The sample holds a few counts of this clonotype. Here the CDR3 reads CASRGGTARYGYTF. DNA of the CDR3: TGTGCCAGCAGAGGGGGGACAGCGAGATATGGCTACACCTTC. The genes are TRBV2 and TRBJ1-2, with 7 bases lining up with TRBD1. There are 14 residues in the CDR3. Germline-derived CDR1 and CDR2 are SNHLY and FYNNEI. Trimming took 6 bases from V and 5 from J; bases not matched to a gene: 9.

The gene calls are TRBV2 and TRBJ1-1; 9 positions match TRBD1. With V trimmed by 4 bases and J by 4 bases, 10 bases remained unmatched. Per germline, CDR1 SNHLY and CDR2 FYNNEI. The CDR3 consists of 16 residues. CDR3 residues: CASSGRDRAWGTEAFF. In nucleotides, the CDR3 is TGTGCCAGCAGTGGCCGGGACAGGGCCTGGGGCACTGAAGCTTTCTTT.

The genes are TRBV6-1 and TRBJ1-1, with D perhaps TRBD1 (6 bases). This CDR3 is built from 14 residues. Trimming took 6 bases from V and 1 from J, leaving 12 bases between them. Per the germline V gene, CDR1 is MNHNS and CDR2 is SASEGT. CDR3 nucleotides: TGTGCCAGCAGGTACAGGGCTGGGAACACTGAAGCTTTCTTT. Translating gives CASRYRAGNTEAFF.

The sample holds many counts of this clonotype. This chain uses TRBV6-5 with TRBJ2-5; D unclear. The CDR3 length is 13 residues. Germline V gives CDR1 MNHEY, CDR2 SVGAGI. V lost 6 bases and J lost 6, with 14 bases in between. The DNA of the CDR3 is TGTGCCAGCAGCCTCGACTCGAAGCAGACCCAGTACTTC. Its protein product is CASSLDSKQTQYF.

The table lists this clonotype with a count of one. For the CDR3, the DNA is TGTGCCAGCAGCTTTGATCGGGACCAGACTAATGAAAAACTGTTTTTT. Its translation is CASSFDRDQTNEKLFF. This chain connects TRBV7-2 to TRBJ1-4; perhaps TRBD1 as D (5 bases). Between the trimmed V and J ends, which lost 3 bases and 2 bases, there was a span of 13 bases. Germline CDR1 reads SGHTA; CDR2 reads FQGNSA. The CDR3 is 16 residues long.